This T cell receptor (beta chain) was captured by sequencing in a study of blood T cells in healthy people across ages. Study-wide results and limits: A roughly linear fall in TCR beta diversity per million T cells was seen with increasing age.

V was shortened by 1 base and J by 1 base, with 7 bases between the two germline ends. CDR1 and CDR2 (germline): MDHEN, SYDVKM. This CDR3 region has 14 residues. A second about 6 to 11 cycle PCR used barcoded and J-beta primers. Using its own MiXCR run on the 5' RACE reads, TCRdb lists one record per CDR3 protein. The sample carries some 760,000 distinct CDR3 sequences, about 25% recorded once. This clonotype has a handful of counts. Antigen: not known. The same sample was also studied in work on T cells of mothers and their children.

The V call is TRBV28, the J call TRBJ1-2, with a possible D match to TRBD1 (5 bases). Sequencing was performed on blood. This clonotype was sampled from a boy aged 10-17 years in good health. For the CDR3, the DNA is TGTGCCAGCAGTTTATTAGGGGTTAACTATGGCTACACCTTC. It codes for CASSLLGVNYGYTF.